The T cell receptor (beta chain) described here comes from a study of technical replicates of blood from a handful of donors. Germline assignment: CDR1 SGHRS and CDR2 YFSETQ. Unmatched junction bases numbered 4, after V lost 1 base and J lost 6 bases. There are 15 residues in the CDR3. Here immunoSEQ multiplex PCR was the method, and the copy in TCRdb shows in-frame clones only, minus some. The top ten clones hold 0.29% of a sample with 70,000 to 95,000 clones, around 97% of them seen once. The receptor comes from a human donor in good health. The material sequenced was T cells isolated from PBMCs. This chain joins TRBV5-1 and TRBJ2-1; the match to TRBD2 covers 10 bases. DNA of the CDR3: TGCGCCAGCAGCTTGACTAGCGGGGCCCTCAATGAGCAGTTCTTC. It yields the protein CASSLTSGALNEQFF.